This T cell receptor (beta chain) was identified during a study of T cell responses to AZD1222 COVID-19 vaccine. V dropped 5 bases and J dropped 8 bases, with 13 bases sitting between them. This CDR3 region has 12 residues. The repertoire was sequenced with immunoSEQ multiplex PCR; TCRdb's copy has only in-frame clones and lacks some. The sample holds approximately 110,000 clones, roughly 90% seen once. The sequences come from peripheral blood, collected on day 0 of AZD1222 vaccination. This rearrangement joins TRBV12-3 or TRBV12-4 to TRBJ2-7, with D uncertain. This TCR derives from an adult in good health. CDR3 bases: TGTGCCAGCAGTAAGGGCCAATGGCAGCAGTACTTC. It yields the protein CASSKGQWQQYF.